A single sample is the source of the 32 T cell receptor beta chains below, sequenced in a study of T cell changes during pregnancy in multiple sclerosis (dated by TCRdb to between 2017 and 2020). Library preparation employed the immunoSEQ multiplex PCR assay. TCRdb carries this immuneACCESS record with in-frame sequences only. Its versions omit some clonotypes, under half of them owing to an unresolved V gene in the studies checked, with the rest unexplained. In this sample the table shows under 90,000 clones, roughly 92% of which occur a single time. The ten largest clonotypes hold 3.5% to 4.5% of the sample. The specimen was peripheral blood, collected after pregnancy. The receptors come from a female donor in good health, enrolled as a control in a pregnancy study.

The CDR3 loop reads CASSVLRERAGELFF. CDR3 nucleotide sequence: TGTGCCAGTAGTGTTTTGAGGGAGCGGGCCGGGGAGCTGTTTTTT. The genes are TRBV19 and TRBJ2-2; D may be TRBD2 (6 bases). Germline CDR1 and CDR2: LNHDA and SQIVND (reference sequence). Deletions cut 5 bases from V and 6 bases from J, with 16 bases between. This CDR3 has 15 residues.

The chain combines TRBV7-9 with TRBJ2-7, with 9 bases fitting TRBD2. This CDR3 contains 17 residues. After removal of 5 bases from V and 4 bases from J, the junction contained 15 bases not matched to a gene. From germline, CDR1 is SEHNR and CDR2 FQNEAQ (reference sequence). CDR3 nucleotides: TGTGCCAGCAGCCGAGGAGATTTTAGCGGGAGAGGTTACGAGCAGTACTTC. Amino acid sequence: CASSRGDFSGRGYEQYF.

The chain carries TRBV7-9 and TRBJ2-3; D may be TRBD2 (6 bases). Trimming took 5 bases from V and 2 from J, leaving 8 bases between them. The CDR3 is 13 residues long. CDR1 is SEHNR, CDR2 FQNEAQ, per germline (reference sequence). Here the CDR3 DNA reads TGTGCCAGCAGCCCGGGACTCACAGATACGCAGTATTTT. This sequence encodes CASSPGLTDTQYF.

This sequence joins TRBV9 and TRBJ1-3; D is perhaps TRBD1 (6 bases). Trimming pared 0 bases from V and 2 bases from J, leaving 6 bases between. CDR3 length: 14 residues. Germline CDR1 and CDR2: SGDLS and YYNGEE. The CDR3 sequence is CASSVDRAGNTIYF. The CDR3 nucleotides read TGTGCCAGCAGCGTAGACAGGGCTGGAAACACCATATATTTT.

This clone showed up just a few times. This chain uses TRBV19 with TRBJ1-6, with D possibly being TRBD1 (6 bases). V dropped 6 bases and J dropped 5 bases, with 11 bases sitting between them. The germline V gene has CDR1 LNHDA and CDR2 SQIVND (reference sequence). The CDR3 extends over 14 amino acids. For the CDR3, the DNA is TGTGCCAGTAGCAACAGGGAAAATAATTCACCCCTCCACTTT. This encodes CASSNRENNSPLHF. Supplemented by reference TRBV19 and TRBJ1-6, the full variable domain reads DGGITQSPKYLFRKEGQNVTLSCEQNLNHDAMYWYRQDPGQGLRLIYYSQIVNDFQKGDIAEGYSVSREKKESFPLTVTSAQKNPTAFYLCASSNRENNSPLHFGNGTRLTVT.

This clone was found once. DNA of the CDR3: TGCGCCAGCAGCGGAACAGGGGGTGGCTCTGGGGCCAACGTCCTGACTTTC. Its protein product is CASSGTGGGSGANVLTF. The genes are TRBV5-1 and TRBJ2-6; 8 positions match TRBD1. CDR1 SGHRS and CDR2 YFSETQ come from the germline V gene. Trimming cost V 4 bases and J 0 bases; bases outside gene matches: 6. There are 17 residues in the CDR3.

The chain carries TRBV19 and TRBJ1-2, with D possibly being TRBD1 (5 bases). The CDR3 consists of 15 residues. CDR1 and CDR2 from the germline V gene are LNHDA and SQIVND (reference sequence). V lost 5 bases to trimming and J lost 4 bases, with 17 bases between them. Here the CDR3 reads CASSSPFREIYGYTF. The CDR3 DNA reads as TGTGCCAGTAGTTCCCCCTTCAGGGAAATCTATGGCTACACCTTC.

The chain recombines TRBV4-1 with TRBJ1-2; D possibly corresponds to TRBD1 (6 bases). Trimming took 1 base from V and 4 from J, leaving 13 bases between them. The CDR3 extends over 15 amino acids. CDR1 and CDR2 from the germline V gene are MGHRA and YSYEKL. In nucleotides, the CDR3 is TGCGCCAGCAGCCAAGCCGTAGGGGGGGCCTATGGCTACACCTTC. Translating gives CASSQAVGGAYGYTF.

The chain is built from TRBV5-6 and TRBJ2-7, with 12 positions matching TRBD2. V shed 8 bases and J 7 bases; nucleotides not matched to a gene: 4. From germline, CDR1 is SGHDT and CDR2 YYEEEE. The CDR3 sequence is 12 residues long. The CDR3 sequence is CASTSGGWEQYF. The DNA of the CDR3 is TGTGCCAGTACTAGCGGGGGGTGGGAGCAGTACTTC.

The genes are TRBV6-1 and TRBJ2-7; D possibly corresponds to TRBD2 (7 bases). V was clipped by 3 bases and J by 6 bases, with 18 bases between them. The CDR3 length is 15 residues. CDR1 and CDR2 from the germline V gene are MNHNS and SASEGT. The CDR3 DNA follows: TGTGCCAGCAGTGATATAACCGCGGGGGCAGCCGAGCAGTACTTC. It specifies CASSDITAGAAEQYF.

This sequence joins TRBV30 and TRBJ2-7; TRBD1 aligns across 7 bases. The germline V gene has CDR1 GTSNPN and CDR2 SVGIG (reference sequence). The CDR3 consists of 15 residues. The junction had 18 bases not matched to a gene; V was cut back by 6 bases and J by 7 bases. CDR3: CACLARTGAPGEQYF. CDR3 sequence (DNA): TGTGCCTGCCTCGCCCGGACAGGCGCCCCGGGGGAGCAGTACTTC.

The rearrangement joins TRBV29-1 to TRBJ1-2, with D possibly being TRBD1 (6 bases). Trimming pared 6 bases from V and 8 bases from J, leaving 19 bases between. The germline CDR1 and CDR2 sequences are SQVTM and ANQGSEA. This CDR3 is 13 amino acids long. The DNA for the CDR3 is TGCAGCGTGTGGCCCCGGGGGGCGTCGGGCTACACCTTC. This translates into CSVWPRGASGYTF.

This rearrangement joins TRBV7-9 to TRBJ1-3; D gene unclear. The CDR3 consists of 17 residues. Germline V CDR1 and CDR2: SEHNR, FQNEAQ (reference sequence). V was cut by 4 bases and J by 0 bases, with 16 bases left in between. The CDR3 loop is CASSSLSGRSSGNTIYF. The CDR3 DNA follows: TGTGCCAGCAGCTCCTTATCAGGCAGAAGCTCTGGAAACACCATATATTTT.

The chain links TRBV11-2 to TRBJ1-1, with D uncertain. CDR3 length equals 12 residues. Germline V gives CDR1 SGHAT, CDR2 FQNNGV. V was cut by 10 bases and J by 1 base, with 10 bases left in between. CDR3 coding DNA: TGTGCCATCCGGAGCCAGAACACTGAAGCTTTCTTT. Its protein is CAIRSQNTEAFF.

This clone has just one count. The genes are TRBV7-8 and TRBJ2-2; D is unresolved. V was clipped by 2 bases and J by 2 bases, with 9 bases between them. Germline lookup yields CDR1 SGHVS and CDR2 FQNEAQ. The CDR3 is made up of 15 amino acids. This CDR3 is CASSLKRFNTGELFF. The CDR3 nucleotides are TGTGCCAGCAGCTTAAAGCGATTTAACACCGGGGAGCTGTTTTTT.

The rearrangement uses TRBV18 and TRBJ2-3, with TRBD2 matching 12 bases. The ends lost 5 bases at V and 4 bases at J; junction bases unmatched: 10. Germline V gives CDR1 KGHSH, CDR2 LQKENI. The CDR3 spans 17 residues. The CDR3 DNA reads as TGTGCCAGCTCATCACGGGTCCTAGCGGGAGGGCCAGATACGCAGTATTTT. Translating it yields CASSSRVLAGGPDTQYF.

The chain combines TRBV28 with TRBJ1-5; D is ambiguous. The germline CDR1 and CDR2 sequences are MDHEN and SYDVKM. The germline V and J ends were trimmed by 6 bases and 2 bases, with 14 bases remaining between them. The CDR3 loop spans 15 amino acids. The CDR3 here is CASSPGRVGNQPQHF. DNA for the CDR3: TGTGCCAGCAGCCCCGGGAGGGTGGGCAATCAGCCCCAGCATTTT.

The chain couples TRBV4-1 to TRBJ2-1; 12 bases are a match to TRBD2. The CDR3 is 18 amino acids. CDR1 is MGHRA and CDR2 is YSYEKL in the germline V gene. V shed 0 bases, J shed 5 bases, and the junction held 8 bases outside the gene matches. The CDR3: CASSQDMTSGSGHNEQFF. Here the CDR3 DNA reads TGCGCCAGCAGCCAAGATATGACTAGCGGGAGCGGGCACAATGAGCAGTTCTTC.

V usage is TRBV19 and J usage is TRBJ2-5, with D maybe TRBD2 (6 bases). The V end was cut by 6 bases, the J end by 0 bases, with 8 bases between. The CDR3 runs to 13 residues. From germline, CDR1 is LNHDA and CDR2 SQIVND (reference sequence). CDR3 protein: CASSGSNQETQYF. The CDR3 region has the DNA TGTGCCAGTAGCGGGAGTAACCAAGAGACCCAGTACTTC. Variable domain in full (rest from reference TRBV19 and TRBJ2-5): DGGITQSPKYLFRKEGQNVTLSCEQNLNHDAMYWYRQDPGQGLRLIYYSQIVNDFQKGDIAEGYSVSREKKESFPLTVTSAQKNPTAFYLCASSGSNQETQYFGPGTRLLVL.

This chain uses TRBV6-6 with TRBJ1-2, with no clear D. CDR3 length: 11 residues. The ends were cut back, 2 bases at V and 5 bases at J, with 3 bases in the middle. Germline CDR1 and CDR2: MNHNY and SVGAGI (reference sequence). DNA for the CDR3: TGTGCCAGCAGTTACACTTATGGCTACACCTTC. Its protein is CASSYTYGYTF.

The chain employs TRBV5-6 and TRBJ1-5, with D maybe TRBD1 (6 bases). Germline V gene data show CDR1 as SGHDT and CDR2 as YYEEEE. The CDR3 extends over 14 amino acids. The V end was cut by 5 bases, the J end by 0 bases, with 9 bases between. The DNA of the CDR3 is TGTGCCAGCAGTTCAGGGGATAGCAATCAGCCCCAGCATTTT. Protein product: CASSSGDSNQPQHF.

The rearrangement uses TRBV4-1 and TRBJ1-6; D gene ambiguous. V lost 1 base to trimming and J lost 0 bases, with 4 bases between them. This CDR3 comprises 15 residues. Germline assignment: CDR1 MGHRA and CDR2 YSYEKL. This chain's CDR3 is CASSQASSYNSPLHF. The CDR3 coding sequence is TGCGCCAGCAGCCAAGCTAGCTCCTATAATTCACCCCTCCACTTT.

This chain joins TRBV7-9 and TRBJ2-7, with 7 bases fitting TRBD1. V shed 5 bases and J 1 base; nucleotides not matched to a gene: 5. Germline CDR1 reads SEHNR; CDR2 reads FQNEAQ (reference sequence). There are 14 residues in the CDR3. Written as DNA, the CDR3 is TGTGCCAGCAGCCCCGGACAGGAATCCTACGAGCAGTACTTC. Its protein product is CASSPGQESYEQYF.

The V call is TRBV7-9, the J call TRBJ2-2, with D tentatively TRBD2 (5 bases). The V and J ends lost 4 bases and 6 bases respectively, with 6 bases between them. The germline V gene has CDR1 SEHNR and CDR2 FQNEAQ (reference sequence). The length of the CDR3 is 12 residues. The CDR3 nucleotides are TGTGCCAGCAGCTGGACTTCCGGGGAGCTGTTTTTT. Protein product: CASSWTSGELFF.

The chain employs TRBV4-1 and TRBJ2-1, with 8 bases matching TRBD2. Per germline, CDR1 MGHRA and CDR2 YSYEKL. The CDR3 has 16 residues. Germline trimming cut 2 bases from V and 0 bases from J; bases unmatched to any gene: 3. In DNA, the CDR3 is TGCGCCAGCAGCCAACCCCTAGCGGGCTCCTACAATGAGCAGTTCTTC. Its protein product is CASSQPLAGSYNEQFF.

The chain is built from TRBV15 and TRBJ2-1; TRBD2 is a possible D gene (6 bases). This CDR3 is 14 amino acids long. Germline CDR1 and CDR2: LNHNV and YYDKDF (reference sequence). V was pared by 0 bases and J by 7 bases, with 10 bases between. The CDR3 reads CATSRDGSGNEQFF. The CDR3 bases are TGTGCCACCAGCAGAGACGGGAGTGGGAATGAGCAGTTCTTC.

In DNA, the CDR3 is TGTGCCAGCAGCCAGGGCCGATTGAACACTGAAGCTTTCTTT. Protein: CASSQGRLNTEAFF. The chain employs TRBV14 and TRBJ1-1; D gene unclear. Germline assignment: CDR1 SGHDN and CDR2 FVKESK. Trimming pared 3 bases from V and 0 bases from J, leaving 8 bases between. The CDR3 is 14 amino acids.

J is TRBJ2-1 and V is TRBV28; 7 nucleotides match TRBD2. The CDR3 spans 14 residues. Germline CDR1 MDHEN, CDR2 SYDVKM. V was pared by 7 bases and J by 5 bases, with 8 bases of the junction left unmatched. CDR3 residues: CASTALGTNNEQFF. Written as DNA, the CDR3 is TGTGCCAGCACTGCTTTAGGGACTAACAATGAGCAGTTCTTC.

The chain is built from TRBV2 and TRBJ2-6; no clear D gene. V was pared by 8 bases and J by 4 bases, with 3 bases between. The CDR3 runs 11 residues. Germline V gene lookup returns CDR1 SNHLY and CDR2 FYNNEI. CDR3 coding DNA: TGTGCCAGCGAGGGGGCCAACGTCCTGACTTTC. Translating gives CASEGANVLTF.

The chain couples TRBV5-1 to TRBJ2-1; TRBD2 is a possible D gene (6 bases). V was shortened by 7 bases and J by 0 bases, with 17 bases between the two germline ends. Germline V lookup: CDR1 SGHRS, CDR2 YFSETQ. The CDR3 spans 16 residues. Here the CDR3 reads CASGGAGPSSYNEQFF. The CDR3 DNA is TGCGCCAGCGGTGGGGCGGGACCAAGCTCCTACAATGAGCAGTTCTTC.

The chain combines TRBV6-1 with TRBJ2-3, with D possibly TRBD2 on 6 matching bases. V lost 11 bases, J lost 2 bases, and 17 bases lay in between. CDR1 MNHNS and CDR2 SASEGT come from the germline V gene. The CDR3 is made up of 14 amino acids. The CDR3 loop reads CAGRIAVTTDTQYF. The CDR3 region has the DNA TGTGCCGGGCGAATAGCGGTTACCACAGATACGCAGTATTTT.

J is TRBJ1-2 and V is TRBV18; no definite D call. Germline CDR1 is KGHSH and CDR2 is LQKENI. The CDR3 length is 13 residues. The V end lost 3 bases, the J end lost 0 bases, and 5 bases lay between the germline ends. The CDR3 reads CASSPDTNYGYTF. The CDR3 DNA follows: TGTGCCAGCTCACCCGACACTAACTATGGCTACACCTTC.